The sequence of this T cell receptor (beta chain) was determined in a study of post-analysis software for immune sequencing data. Study as a whole: Recorded subtypes: relapsing-remitting, secondary progressive, progressive-relapsing; some patients unannotated. Whole-study findings and limits: Those with multiple sclerosis, the patient group, showed significantly lower normalized Chao1 diversity than controls. Samples from a shared batch, those prepared together, strongly co-clustered by F measure. Comparison of patients with controls showed about 5 TRBV segments more frequent in patients, TRBV5-6, TRBV5-1 and TRBV20-1 among them.

Notes on this clonotype: Its target is not known.

CDR1 is MGHRA and CDR2 is YSYEKL in the germline V gene. The CDR3 is made up of 13 amino acids. Trimming cost V 2 bases and J 14 bases; bases outside gene matches: 7. Prepared TCR beta cDNA libraries contained unique molecular identifiers. TCRdb processed the PCR reads anew with MiXCR; each CDR3 protein has one entry. This repertoire shows approximately 440,000 distinct CDR3 sequences, less than 45% found once; its top ten account for around 10%. The receptor comes from a girl aged 5-17 years with multiple sclerosis. The sequencing input was blood. The chain recombines TRBV4-1 with TRBJ2-1, with 9 bases aligning to TRBD1. The CDR3 bases are TGCGCCAGCAGCCAATTAACCGGGACAGGGAAGTTCTTC. It yields the protein CASSQLTGTGKFF.